This T cell receptor (beta chain) was identified during a study of blood T cell repertoires in COVID-19. Study information: The origin of the acute and convalescent COVID-19 samples was the United States, Italy and Spain. PBMCs, B-cell-depleted T cells, or T cells were the source of the cDNA or gDNA that made up the material.

Germline V gene data show CDR1 as SEHNR and CDR2 as FQNEAQ (reference sequence). J lost 6 bases, V lost 2 bases, and 1 base had no gene match. This CDR3 has 13 amino acids. Original handling: Amplification from reference gene primers served as the basis for estimated nucleated cell counts. Here immunoSEQ multiplex PCR was the method, and the copy in TCRdb shows in-frame clones only, minus some. V, J and clone size were drawn from that table, and D and trimming were deduced from the DNA. The table lists some 290,000 clones, around four fifths of them singletons. The TCR was taken from a man in his 60s who had recovered from COVID-19. The V and J genes are TRBV7-9 and TRBJ2-7; TRBD2 matches 10 bases. Sequencing was performed on peripheral blood. CDR3 in amino acids: CASSLPSGSEQYF. CDR3 coding DNA: TGTGCCAGCAGCTTACCTAGCGGGAGCGAGCAGTACTTC.